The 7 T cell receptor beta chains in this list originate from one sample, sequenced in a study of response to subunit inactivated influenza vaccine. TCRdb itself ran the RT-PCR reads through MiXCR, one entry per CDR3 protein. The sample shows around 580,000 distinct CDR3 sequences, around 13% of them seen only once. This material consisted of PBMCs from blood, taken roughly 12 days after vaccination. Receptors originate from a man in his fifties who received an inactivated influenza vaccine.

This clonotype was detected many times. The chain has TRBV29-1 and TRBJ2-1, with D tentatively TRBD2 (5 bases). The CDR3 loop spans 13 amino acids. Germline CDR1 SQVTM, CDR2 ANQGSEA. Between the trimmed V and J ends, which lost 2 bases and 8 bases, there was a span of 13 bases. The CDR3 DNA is TGCAGCGTTGAAAAGGGAGCACCCCATGAGCAGTTCTTC. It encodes CSVEKGAPHEQFF.

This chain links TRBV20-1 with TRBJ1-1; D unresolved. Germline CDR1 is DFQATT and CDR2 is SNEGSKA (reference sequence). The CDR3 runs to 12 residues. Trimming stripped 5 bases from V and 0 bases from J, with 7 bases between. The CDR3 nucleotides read TGCAGTGCTGACCTTATGAACACTGAAGCTTTCTTT. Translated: CSADLMNTEAFF.

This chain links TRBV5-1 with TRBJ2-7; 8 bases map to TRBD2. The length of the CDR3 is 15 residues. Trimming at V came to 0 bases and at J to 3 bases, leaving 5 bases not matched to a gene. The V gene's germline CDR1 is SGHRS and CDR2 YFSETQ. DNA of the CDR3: TGCGCCAGCAGCTTGGACAGCGGGAGTCTCTACGAGCAGTACTTC. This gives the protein CASSLDSGSLYEQYF.

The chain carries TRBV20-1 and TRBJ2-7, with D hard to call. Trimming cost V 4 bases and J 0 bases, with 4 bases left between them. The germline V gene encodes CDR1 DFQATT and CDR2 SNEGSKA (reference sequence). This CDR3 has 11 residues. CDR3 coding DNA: TGCAGTGCTACCTACTCCTACGAGCAGTACTTC. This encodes CSATYSYEQYF.

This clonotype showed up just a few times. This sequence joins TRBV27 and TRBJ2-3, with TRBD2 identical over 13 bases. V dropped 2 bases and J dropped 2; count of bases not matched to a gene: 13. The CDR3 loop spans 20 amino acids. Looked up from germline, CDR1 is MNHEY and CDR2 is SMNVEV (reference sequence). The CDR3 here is CASSLEGGTSGNFITDTQYF. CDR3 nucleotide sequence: TGTGCCAGCAGTTTAGAGGGGGGGACTAGCGGGAATTTCATCACAGATACGCAGTATTTT.

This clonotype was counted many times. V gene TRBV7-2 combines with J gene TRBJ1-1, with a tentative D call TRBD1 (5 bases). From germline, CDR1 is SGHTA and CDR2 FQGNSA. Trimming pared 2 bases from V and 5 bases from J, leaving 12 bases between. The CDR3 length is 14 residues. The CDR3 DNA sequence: TGTGCCAGCAGCTTACAGCAGGGAATGACTGAAGCTTTCTTT. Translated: CASSLQQGMTEAFF.

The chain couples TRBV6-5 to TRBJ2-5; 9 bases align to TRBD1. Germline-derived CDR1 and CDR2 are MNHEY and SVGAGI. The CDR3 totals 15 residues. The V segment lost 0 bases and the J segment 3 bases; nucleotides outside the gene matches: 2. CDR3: CASSYSGQGKETQYF. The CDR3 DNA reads TGTGCCAGCAGTTACTCGGGACAGGGTAAAGAGACCCAGTACTTC.